This T cell receptor beta chain is from a study of beta chain features in type 1 diabetes. General study results and limits: More deletions and fewer insertions at VDJ junctions were found in patients with type 1 diabetes. Using cDNA template may skew counts toward highly expressing activated cells.

Cell sorting via CD45RO/CCR7/CD25/CD127/CD95/CD27 was performed to obtain CD4+ naive, central memory, regulatory and stem cell-like memory cells. Reverse transcribing all isolated RNA meant expressed TCRB transcripts were sequenced. TCRdb's copy holds only in-frame clones and misses some; the assay was immunoSEQ multiplex PCR. This table holds hundreds of thousands of clones, around 16% found once. Looked up from germline, CDR1 is LNHDA and CDR2 is SQIVND (reference sequence). V lost 5 bases to trimming and J lost 1 base; unmatched junction nucleotides: 4. CDR3 length equals 16 residues. Remarks on this clone: Its target is unknown.

This receptor was taken from a man aged 18 to 35 in good health. Specimen: naive CD4+ T cells from blood. The gene calls are TRBV19 and TRBJ2-1; the match to TRBD2 covers 11 bases. The CDR3 protein is CASSRTSGRSYNEQFF. CDR3 bases: TGTGCCAGTAGTCGGACTAGCGGGCGTTCCTACAATGAGCAGTTCTTC. Together with reference TRBV19 and TRBJ2-1, the CDR3 gives the full variable domain: DGGITQSPKYLFRKEGQNVTLSCEQNLNHDAMYWYRQDPGQGLRLIYYSQIVNDFQKGDIAEGYSVSREKKESFPLTVTSAQKNPTAFYLCASSRTSGRSYNEQFFGPGTRLTVL.